Below, 27 T cell receptor beta chains from the same sample are listed, as sequenced in a study of shared clonotypes between healthy human individuals. The table came from immunoSEQ multiplex PCR; TCRdb's copy has only in-frame clones and leaves some out. Of approximately 2.3 million clones in the sample, roughly 93% were seen once. Input material: naive CD4+ T cells from PBMCs. Specified subset: CD45RA+ positively selected. The receptors stem from a man between 18 and 35 years old in good health. Some clones in this sample may be carry-over from other donors' samples.

V and J are TRBV2 and TRBJ2-2; D is undetermined. The CDR3 runs to 15 residues. The V end was cut by 4 bases, the J end by 0 bases, with 9 bases between. Germline V lookup: CDR1 SNHLY, CDR2 FYNNEI. CDR3 coding DNA: TGTGCCAGCAGTGTAGAGGCCACGAACACCGGGGAGCTGTTTTTT. This encodes CASSVEATNTGELFF.

The chain carries TRBV19 and TRBJ2-1; the D is unclear. V shed 9 bases and J shed 6 bases, with 15 bases lying between them. Per germline, CDR1 LNHDA and CDR2 SQIVND (reference sequence). This CDR3 has 13 amino acids. The CDR3: CASRTPSGNEQFF. The DNA for the CDR3 is TGTGCCAGCCGGACCCCTTCGGGCAATGAGCAGTTCTTC.

The rearrangement joins TRBV7-2 to TRBJ1-3; no clear D gene. CDR1 SGHTA and CDR2 FQGNSA come from the germline V gene. With 1 base removed from V and 2 bases from J, the gap between germline ends came to 12 bases. The CDR3 is 16 amino acids. CDR3 DNA sequence: TGTGCCAGCAGCTTAGGGCCGCCAGGCGCTGGAAACACCATATATTTT. This translates into CASSLGPPGAGNTIYF.

J is TRBJ2-6 and V is TRBV18, with 9 bases that match TRBD1. This CDR3 region has 17 residues. V lost 4 bases and J lost 0; bases outside the gene matches: 4. Per the germline V gene, CDR1 is KGHSH and CDR2 is LQKENI. The CDR3 nucleotides are TGTGCCAGCTCACGGACAGGGGCCCCCTCTGGGGCCAACGTCCTGACTTTC. Amino acid sequence: CASSRTGAPSGANVLTF.

This chain connects TRBV5-8 to TRBJ2-3, with 7 bases matching TRBD2. The CDR3 has 14 residues. J gave up 7 bases and V 3 bases, and 8 bases lay outside the gene matches. The germline V gene encodes CDR1 SGHTS and CDR2 YDEGEE. CDR3 protein: CASSSLAVVNTQYF. The CDR3 bases are TGTGCCAGCAGCTCCCTAGCGGTCGTGAATACGCAGTATTTT.

V is TRBV5-6 and J is TRBJ2-3; D not certain. With 1 base removed from V and 2 bases from J, the gap between germline ends came to 14 bases. The CDR3 spans 16 residues. Germline V gives CDR1 SGHDT, CDR2 YYEEEE. CDR3 sequence (DNA): TGTGCCAGCAGCTTGAGGAGCACAGAATCCACAGATACGCAGTATTTT. It codes for CASSLRSTESTDTQYF.

Comment on this clone: At the DNA level, this CDR3 is encoded by other sequences in the same sample as well. The chain recombines TRBV28 with TRBJ1-1; no clear D. The CDR3 covers 12 residues. The V end was cut by 1 base, the J end by 4 bases, with 4 bases between. Per the germline V gene, CDR1 is MDHEN and CDR2 is SYDVKM. Here the CDR3 reads CASSLLVTEAFF. The CDR3 bases are TGTGCCAGCAGTTTATTGGTCACTGAAGCTTTCTTT.

This clone was seen once. The chain uses TRBV5-1 and TRBJ2-1; 14 bases map to TRBD2. J lost 8 bases, V lost 4 bases, and 8 bases had no gene match. CDR1 SGHRS and CDR2 YFSETQ come from the germline V gene. This CDR3 region has 16 residues. Here the CDR3 reads CASSLVVGLAGDEQFF. The CDR3 DNA is TGCGCCAGCAGCCTGGTGGTGGGACTAGCGGGAGATGAGCAGTTCTTC.

CDR3 DNA sequence: TGTGCCAGCACCCGAGTCGCTCGCAAAATCTACGAGCAGTACTTC. Amino acids: CASTRVARKIYEQYF. This sequence joins TRBV6-9 and TRBJ2-7; no clear D. Germline V CDR1 and CDR2: MNHGY, SVAAGI. CDR3 length: 15 amino acids. V lost 7 bases and J 3 bases, leaving 19 bases between the germline ends.

This clone was recorded only once. This chain joins TRBV7-9 and TRBJ2-7, with 7 nucleotides matching TRBD1. The CDR3 extends over 14 amino acids. Germline assignment: CDR1 SEHNR and CDR2 FQNEAQ (reference sequence). V was pared by 7 bases and J by 3 bases, with 9 bases of the junction left unmatched. This chain's CDR3 is CASTSGQMFYEQYF. Written as DNA, the CDR3 is TGTGCCAGCACCTCGGGACAGATGTTCTACGAGCAGTACTTC.

The chain carries TRBV11-2 and TRBJ2-2, with D perhaps matching TRBD2 (5 bases). CDR3 size: 14 residues. Germline CDR1 reads SGHAT; CDR2 reads FQNNGV. V lost 5 bases, J lost 6 bases, and 13 bases lay in between. CDR3 region: CASSPGNSAGELFF. CDR3 in DNA: TGTGCCAGCAGCCCCGGGAATAGCGCCGGGGAGCTGTTTTTT.

This clone came up once. V usage is TRBV2 and J usage is TRBJ2-7, with TRBD1 as a possible D gene (6 bases). The V end was cut by 6 bases, the J end by 2 bases, with 17 bases between. The CDR3 totals 15 residues. Germline V gene data show CDR1 as SNHLY and CDR2 as FYNNEI. In DNA form, the CDR3 reads TGTGCCAGCAGCGTGGGTGGGGACAAAGCCTACGAGCAGTACTTC. Translation: CASSVGGDKAYEQYF. The full variable domain, completed using reference TRBV2 and TRBJ2-7, is EPEVTQTPSHQVTQMGQEVILRCVPISNHLYFYWYRQILGQKVEFLVSFYNNEISEKSEIFDDQFSVERPDGSNFTLKIRSTKLEDSAMYFCASSVGGDKAYEQYFGPGTRLTVT.

The V gene is TRBV5-1, the J gene TRBJ2-5; no firm D call. The V end was cut by 4 bases, the J end by 5 bases, with 12 bases between. CDR3 length: 13 residues. Looked up from germline, CDR1 is SGHRS and CDR2 is YFSETQ. The CDR3 DNA follows: TGCGCCAGCAGCCCAGTAATATTTGAGACCCAGTACTTC. Protein product: CASSPVIFETQYF. The full variable domain, with the rest looked up from reference TRBV5-1 and TRBJ2-5, is KAGVTQTPRYLIKTRGQQVTLSCSPISGHRSVSWYQQTPGQGLQFLFEYFSETQRNKGNFPGRFSGRQFSNSRSEMNVSTLELGDSALYLCASSPVIFETQYFGPGTRLLVL.

The V gene is TRBV19, the J gene TRBJ2-3; TRBD2 aligns across 7 bases. J was trimmed by 0 bases and V by 5 bases; bases with no gene match: 5. The CDR3 is made up of 15 amino acids. Per the germline V gene, CDR1 is LNHDA and CDR2 is SQIVND (reference sequence). CDR3 sequence reads: CASSVGGSSTDTQYF. Written as DNA, the CDR3 is TGTGCCAGTAGTGTGGGAGGGTCTAGCACAGATACGCAGTATTTT. The full variable domain, in which reference TRBV19 and TRBJ2-3 provide the parts outside the CDR3, is DGGITQSPKYLFRKEGQNVTLSCEQNLNHDAMYWYRQDPGQGLRLIYYSQIVNDFQKGDIAEGYSVSREKKESFPLTVTSAQKNPTAFYLCASSVGGSSTDTQYFGPGTRLTVL.

The chain has TRBV6-6 and TRBJ2-5; 10 nucleotides align to TRBD2. Per the germline V gene, CDR1 is MNHNY and CDR2 is SVGAGI (reference sequence). This CDR3 contains 15 residues. V lost 0 bases, J lost 4 bases, and 2 bases stayed unmatched. The CDR3 here is CASSYSGLASETQYF. The CDR3, as DNA: TGTGCCAGCAGTTACTCGGGACTAGCGTCAGAGACCCAGTACTTC.

The rearrangement joins TRBV5-1 to TRBJ2-1, with no clear D. V lost 4 bases and J lost 5, with 13 bases in between. CDR1 SGHRS and CDR2 YFSETQ come from the germline V gene. This CDR3 region has 14 residues. DNA for the CDR3: TGCGCCAGCAGCCCCGCGGCGGCCGACAATGAGCAGTTCTTC. It codes for CASSPAAADNEQFF.

This clone showed up just once. The sample holds other DNA sequences that translate to the same CDR3. V and J are TRBV6-5 and TRBJ2-5; D is perhaps TRBD1 (6 bases). V was trimmed by 6 bases and J by 3 bases, leaving 14 bases between them. CDR1 and CDR2 from the germline V gene are MNHEY and SVGAGI. There are 14 residues in the CDR3. CDR3 region: CASRPLAGEETQYF. The CDR3 DNA reads TGTGCCAGCAGGCCCCTGGCAGGGGAAGAGACCCAGTACTTC.

The rearrangement links TRBV7-9 to TRBJ2-2; 7 bases match TRBD2. The junction had 5 bases not matched to a gene; V was cut back by 1 base and J by 6 bases. The CDR3 runs 15 residues. The germline gives CDR1 SEHNR, CDR2 FQNEAQ (reference sequence). As DNA, the CDR3 is TGTGCCAGCAGCTTAGGACGGGGGGACGCCGGGGAGCTGTTTTTT. This gives the protein CASSLGRGDAGELFF.

The gene calls are TRBV4-3 and TRBJ1-2; the match to TRBD1 covers 7 bases. The CDR3 runs to 17 residues. V lost 0 bases, J lost 4 bases, and 11 bases stayed unmatched. CDR1 is LGHNA and CDR2 is YSLEER in the germline V gene. The CDR3 sequence: CASSQDINRGHVYGYTF. DNA for the CDR3: TGCGCCAGCAGCCAAGATATTAATAGGGGGCATGTCTATGGCTACACCTTC.

The chain carries TRBV5-1 and TRBJ1-2, with D possibly being TRBD1 (5 bases). The CDR3 has 14 amino acids. CDR1 and CDR2 from the germline V gene are SGHRS and YFSETQ. Trimming left V 2 bases short and J 3 bases short, with 11 bases between. The CDR3 is CASSLIPQDYGYTF. Here the CDR3 DNA reads TGCGCCAGCAGCTTAATCCCACAGGACTATGGCTACACCTTC.

This sequence joins TRBV5-4 and TRBJ1-2; 9 bases agree with TRBD1. This CDR3 has 15 amino acids. CDR1 and CDR2 (germline): SGHNT, YYREEE (reference sequence). V trimming: 4 bases; J trimming: 4 bases; junction bases outside the gene matches: 8. Here the CDR3 reads CASSPVGTGPYGYTF. The DNA for the CDR3 is TGTGCCAGCAGCCCGGTAGGGACAGGGCCCTATGGCTACACCTTC. Drawing the rest from reference TRBV5-4 and TRBJ1-2, the complete variable domain is ETGVTQSPTHLIKTRGQQVTLRCSSQSGHNTVSWYQQALGQGPQFIFQYYREEENGRGNFPPRFSGLQFPNYSSELNVNALELDDSALYLCASSPVGTGPYGYTFGSGTRLTVV.

The J gene is TRBJ2-2, the V gene TRBV5-1, with D perhaps matching TRBD2 (6 bases). The length of the CDR3 is 18 residues. The V gene's germline CDR1 is SGHRS and CDR2 YFSETQ. The V end was cut by 1 base, the J end by 5 bases, with 21 bases between. CDR3 sequence reads: CASSLRVSGPAGTGELFF. CDR3 DNA sequence: TGCGCCAGCAGCTTGAGAGTTAGCGGCCCAGCGGGTACCGGGGAGCTGTTTTTT.

Remarks on this clone: Other nucleotide sequences from this sample produce the same CDR3. The chain is built from TRBV9 and TRBJ2-1; 7 bases agree with TRBD2. The CDR3 consists of 15 residues. Germline V gene lookup returns CDR1 SGDLS and CDR2 YYNGEE. The ends lost 3 bases at V and 0 bases at J; junction bases unmatched: 3. The CDR3 DNA is TGTGCCAGCAGCGCAGCGGGGAGCTCCTACAATGAGCAGTTCTTC. Protein sequence: CASSAAGSSYNEQFF. The variable domain in full, completed from reference TRBV9 and TRBJ2-1, reads DSGVTQTPKHLITATGQRVTLRCSPRSGDLSVYWYQQSLDQGLQFLIQYYNGEERAKGNILERFSAQQFPDLHSELNLSSLELGDSALYFCASSAAGSSYNEQFFGPGTRLTVL.

The gene calls are TRBV5-5 and TRBJ1-2; TRBD1 might be the D (5 bases). The CDR3 is 16 residues long. V lost 3 bases to trimming and J lost 6 bases, with 21 bases between them. Germline CDR1 SGHKS, CDR2 YYEKEE (reference sequence). CDR3 region: CASSSDGWEGKDGYTF. For the CDR3, the DNA is TGTGCCAGCAGCTCCGATGGGTGGGAGGGGAAAGATGGCTACACCTTC.

The chain combines TRBV28 with TRBJ2-3, with 10 bases matching TRBD2. CDR1 and CDR2 (germline): MDHEN, SYDVKM. The CDR3 length is 15 residues. V trimming: 6 bases; J trimming: 0 bases; junction bases outside the gene matches: 3. The CDR3 sequence: CASSRTSGSTDTQYF. The CDR3 DNA reads TGTGCCAGCAGCCGGACTAGCGGAAGCACAGATACGCAGTATTTT.

The chain employs TRBV18 and TRBJ2-2; 7 bases are shared with TRBD1. CDR1 is KGHSH, CDR2 LQKENI, per germline. This CDR3 is built from 17 residues. Losses at the gene ends were 1 base for V and 5 bases for J; bases not matched to a gene: 10. The CDR3 coding sequence is TGTGCCAGCTCACCACTAATGAGGGGGCGCGTGACCGGGGAGCTGTTTTTT. This encodes CASSPLMRGRVTGELFF.

The chain combines TRBV5-1 with TRBJ2-7; maybe TRBD2 (6 bases). Germline CDR1 and CDR2: SGHRS and YFSETQ. The germline V and J ends were trimmed by 0 bases and 5 bases, with 12 bases remaining between them. This CDR3 comprises 14 residues. CDR3 residues: CASSLGLPGDEQYF. Written as DNA, the CDR3 is TGCGCCAGCAGCTTGGGACTCCCGGGGGACGAGCAGTACTTC. Using reference TRBV5-1 and TRBJ2-7 for the parts outside the CDR3, the full variable domain is KAGVTQTPRYLIKTRGQQVTLSCSPISGHRSVSWYQQTPGQGLQFLFEYFSETQRNKGNFPGRFSGRQFSNSRSEMNVSTLELGDSALYLCASSLGLPGDEQYFGPGTRLTVT.